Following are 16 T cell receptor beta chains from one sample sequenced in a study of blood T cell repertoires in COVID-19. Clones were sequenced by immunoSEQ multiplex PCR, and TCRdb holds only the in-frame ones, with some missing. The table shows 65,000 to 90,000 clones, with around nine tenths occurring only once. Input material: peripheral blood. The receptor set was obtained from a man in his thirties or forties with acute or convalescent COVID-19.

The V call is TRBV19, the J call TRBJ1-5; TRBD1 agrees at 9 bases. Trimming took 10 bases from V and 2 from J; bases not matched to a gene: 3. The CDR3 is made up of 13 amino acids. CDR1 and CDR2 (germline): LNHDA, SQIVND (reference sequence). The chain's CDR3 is CATRDRGNQPQHF. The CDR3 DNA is TGTGCCACCCGGGACAGGGGCAATCAGCCCCAGCATTTT.

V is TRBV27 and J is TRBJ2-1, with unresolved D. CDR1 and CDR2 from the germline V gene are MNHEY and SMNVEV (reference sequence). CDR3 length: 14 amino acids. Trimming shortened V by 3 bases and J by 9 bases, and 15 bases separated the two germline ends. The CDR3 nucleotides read TGTGCCAGCAGTTTCCAATCCGGGTCGGGTGAGCAGTTCTTC. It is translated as CASSFQSGSGEQFF.

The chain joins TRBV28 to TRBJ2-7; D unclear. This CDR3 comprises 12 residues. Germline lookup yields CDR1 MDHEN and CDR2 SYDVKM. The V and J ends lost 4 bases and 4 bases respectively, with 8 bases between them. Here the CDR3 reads CASSSRFYEQYF. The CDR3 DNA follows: TGTGCCAGCAGTTCGCGATTTTACGAGCAGTACTTC. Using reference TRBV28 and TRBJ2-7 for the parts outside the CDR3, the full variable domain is DVKVTQSSRYLVKRTGEKVFLECVQDMDHENMFWYRQDPGLGLRLIYFSYDVKMKEKGDIPEGYSVSREKKERFSLILESASTNQTSMYLCASSSRFYEQYFGPGTRLTVT.

CDR3 sequence (DNA): TGCAGCGTCCATACTATAGCGGGACAACCCGAGCAGTACTTC. Protein product: CSVHTIAGQPEQYF. The V gene is TRBV29-1, the J gene TRBJ2-7, with TRBD2 identical over 8 bases. The V gene's germline CDR1 is SQVTM and CDR2 ANQGSEA. This CDR3 spans 14 amino acids. The V segment lost 6 bases and the J segment 6 bases; nucleotides outside the gene matches: 13.

The CDR3: CAWSALSGPQHF. The CDR3 DNA sequence: TGTGCCTGGAGTGCACTCTCGGGGCCCCAGCATTTT. The V and J genes are TRBV30 and TRBJ1-5; D is unresolved. Germline CDR1 reads GTSNPN; CDR2 reads SVGIG (reference sequence). The CDR3 is 12 residues long. Trimming removed 1 base from V and 9 bases from J, with 10 bases in between.

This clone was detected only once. CDR3 DNA: TGTGCCAGCAGTTTATTCTGGGACACCCAAGAGACCCAGTACTTC. Protein: CASSLFWDTQETQYF. The chain is built from TRBV28 and TRBJ2-5; tentative D call: TRBD1 (6 bases). CDR1 is MDHEN, CDR2 SYDVKM, per germline. The ends were cut back, 1 base at V and 1 base at J, with 10 bases in the middle. This CDR3 spans 15 amino acids.

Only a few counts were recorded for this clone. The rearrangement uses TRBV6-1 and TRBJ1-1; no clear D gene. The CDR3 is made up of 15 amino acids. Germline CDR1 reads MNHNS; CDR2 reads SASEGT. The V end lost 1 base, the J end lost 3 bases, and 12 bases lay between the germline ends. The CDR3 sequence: CASSEGSVRDTEAFF. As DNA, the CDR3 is TGTGCCAGCAGTGAAGGGTCCGTACGGGACACTGAAGCTTTCTTT.

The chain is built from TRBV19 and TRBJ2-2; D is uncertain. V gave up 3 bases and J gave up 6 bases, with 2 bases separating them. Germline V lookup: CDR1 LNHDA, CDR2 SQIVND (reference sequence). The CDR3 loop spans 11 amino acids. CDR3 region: CASSIAGELFF. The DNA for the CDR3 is TGTGCCAGTAGTATCGCCGGGGAGCTGTTTTTT.

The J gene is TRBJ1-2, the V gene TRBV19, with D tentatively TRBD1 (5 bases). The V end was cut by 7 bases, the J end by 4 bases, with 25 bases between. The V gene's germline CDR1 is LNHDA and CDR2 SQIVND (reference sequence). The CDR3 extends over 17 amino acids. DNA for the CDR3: TGTGCCAGTACTACGACAGTGTGGGCTGGGATTAGCTATGGCTACACCTTC. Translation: CASTTTVWAGISYGYTF. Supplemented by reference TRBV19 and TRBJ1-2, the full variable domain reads DGGITQSPKYLFRKEGQNVTLSCEQNLNHDAMYWYRQDPGQGLRLIYYSQIVNDFQKGDIAEGYSVSREKKESFPLTVTSAQKNPTAFYLCASTTTVWAGISYGYTFGSGTRLTVV.

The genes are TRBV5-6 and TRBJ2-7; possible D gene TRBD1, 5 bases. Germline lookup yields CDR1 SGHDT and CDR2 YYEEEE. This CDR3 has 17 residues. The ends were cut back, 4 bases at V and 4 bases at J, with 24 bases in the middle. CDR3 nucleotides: TGTGCCAGCAGCGAGCTTGGTCGGACACCTAGTTCTTACGAGCAGTACTTC. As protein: CASSELGRTPSSYEQYF.

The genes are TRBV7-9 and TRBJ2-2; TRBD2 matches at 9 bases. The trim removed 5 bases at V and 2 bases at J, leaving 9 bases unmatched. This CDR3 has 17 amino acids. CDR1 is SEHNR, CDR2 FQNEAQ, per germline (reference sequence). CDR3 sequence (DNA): TGTGCCAGCAGCCCCCCGGCGGGAGGGCAAAACACCGGGGAGCTGTTTTTT. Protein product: CASSPPAGGQNTGELFF.

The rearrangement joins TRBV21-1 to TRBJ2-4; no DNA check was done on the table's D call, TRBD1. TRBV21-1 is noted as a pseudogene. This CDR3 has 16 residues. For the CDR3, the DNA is TGTGCCAGCAGCGACAGAAAGGGGACAGGGAGGTTCATTCAGTACTTC. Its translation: CASSDRKGTGRFIQYF.

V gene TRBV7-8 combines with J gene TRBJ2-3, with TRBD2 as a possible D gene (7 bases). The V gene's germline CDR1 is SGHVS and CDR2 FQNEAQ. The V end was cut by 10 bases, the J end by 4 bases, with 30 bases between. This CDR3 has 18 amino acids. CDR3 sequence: CATRKGGGLSGWADTQYF. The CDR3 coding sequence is TGTGCCACCAGAAAGGGGGGGGGACTAAGTGGTTGGGCAGATACGCAGTATTTT.

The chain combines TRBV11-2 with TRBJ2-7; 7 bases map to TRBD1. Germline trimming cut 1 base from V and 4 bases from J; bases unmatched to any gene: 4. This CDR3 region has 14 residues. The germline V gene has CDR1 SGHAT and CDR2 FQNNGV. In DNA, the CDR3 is TGTGCCAGCAGCTTAGGCCAGGGGGTTTACGAGCAGTACTTC. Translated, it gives CASSLGQGVYEQYF.

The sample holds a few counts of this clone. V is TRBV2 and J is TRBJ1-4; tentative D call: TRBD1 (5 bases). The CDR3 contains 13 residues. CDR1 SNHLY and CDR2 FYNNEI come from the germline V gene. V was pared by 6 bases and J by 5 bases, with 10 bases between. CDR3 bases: TGTGCCAGCAGCGGGACTTCAAATGAAAAACTGTTTTTT. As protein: CASSGTSNEKLFF. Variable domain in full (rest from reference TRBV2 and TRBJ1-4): EPEVTQTPSHQVTQMGQEVILRCVPISNHLYFYWYRQILGQKVEFLVSFYNNEISEKSEIFDDQFSVERPDGSNFTLKIRSTKLEDSAMYFCASSGTSNEKLFFGSGTQLSVL.

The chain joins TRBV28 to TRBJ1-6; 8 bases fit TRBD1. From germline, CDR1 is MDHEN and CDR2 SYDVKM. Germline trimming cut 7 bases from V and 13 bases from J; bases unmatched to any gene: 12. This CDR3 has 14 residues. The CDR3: CASTVGQEFFPLHF. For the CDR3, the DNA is TGTGCCAGCACCGTGGGACAGGAATTTTTCCCCCTCCACTTT.